This TCR beta chain was captured in a study of blood T cell repertoires in COVID-19. About the research overall: Samples representing acute and convalescent COVID-19 were sourced from the United States, Italy and Spain. The cDNA or gDNA used as material had been derived from T cells, B-cell-depleted T cells, or PBMCs.

The CDR3 has 15 amino acids. Trimming removed 5 bases at V and 4 bases at J, with 16 bases between. The germline gives CDR1 SGHTA, CDR2 FQGNSA. In the authors' workflow: Reference gene primer amplification gave estimated nucleated cell counts. Using immunoSEQ multiplex PCR, the repertoire was profiled, and TCRdb retains in-frame clones only, with some absent. The V and J calls and the clone size are those of that table, but D and trimming were determined from the DNA. This sample has some 150,000 clones, with 65% to 90% found just once. The TCR originated in a man between 65 and 85 years old with acute or convalescent COVID-19. The chain employs TRBV7-2 and TRBJ2-3, with D perhaps matching TRBD2 (5 bases). The specimen sequenced was peripheral blood. The chain's CDR3 is CASSAGERRPDTQYF. The CDR3 nucleotides read TGTGCCAGCAGCGCCGGGGAACGAAGGCCAGATACGCAGTATTTT.